In this sample, the clone carrying this T cell receptor beta chain turned up a few times. Its matching antigen is unknown. V gave up 6 bases and J gave up 1 base, with 13 bases separating them. The CDR3 sequence is 13 residues long. Looked up from germline, CDR1 is DFQATT and CDR2 is SNEGSKA (reference sequence). This sample is part of a study of CD8 T cells in ankylosing spondylitis. Whole-study results and caveats: As reported, disease-linked clones showed significant enrichment in matched ankylosing spondylitis synovial fluid. A TCR beta motif of fewer than ten highly homologous variants seemed to mark ankylosing spondylitis blood. CD8+ disease-linked clones were present at relatively low frequencies in blood.

TCR beta libraries were made by quantitative 5'-RACE with molecular barcodes. TCRdb re-derived calls from the 5' RACE reads in MiXCR, one entry per CDR3 protein. The sample has around 220,000 distinct CDR3 sequences, over 9.5% seen once. The receptor comes from a male donor with ankylosing spondylitis or in good health (not recorded which). The rearrangement links TRBV20-1 to TRBJ2-7; the D gene is possibly TRBD1 (6 bases). The sample comprised blood, either unsorted or a sorted T cell fraction (not recorded which). The CDR3: CSAVGDTSYEQYF. In DNA, the CDR3 is TGCAGTGCCGTAGGGGACACATCCTACGAGCAGTACTTC.